This TCR beta chain was observed in a study of vaccination effects on CD4 cells after COVID-19. Isolation of CD4+ T cells took place after about 10 days of culture. Germline-derived CDR1 and CDR2 are SGHKS and YYEKEE (reference sequence). V was shortened by 0 bases and J by 3 bases, with 15 bases between the two germline ends. The CDR3 spans 16 residues. Measured with immunoSEQ multiplex PCR; TCRdb has only the in-frame clones, and not every one. The table records about 37,000 clones, roughly 79% of them present only once. Turning to this clone: Its antigen is unknown.

Sequenced material: CD4+ T cells from PBMCs cultured without peptide, taken before COVID-19 vaccination. The source is a human donor who received a COVID-19 vaccine. The chain is built from TRBV5-5 and TRBJ1-1; TRBD1 is a possible D gene (5 bases). CDR3 DNA sequence: TGTGCCAGCAGCTTGGAGGGGACGGGTTGGGACACTGAAGCTTTCTTT. This codes for CASSLEGTGWDTEAFF.